Below are 24 T cell receptor beta chains sequenced from a single sample in a study of cytomegalovirus exposure and HLA in healthy donors. 60 Vbeta and 13 Jbeta primers were used in PCR. Only in-frame clones appear in the TCRdb table, and some are missing; sequencing was by immunoSEQ multiplex PCR. The data hold more than 95,000 clones, with 77% observed a single time. Sequenced sample: PBMCs. Receptor source: a woman aged 40 to 50 in good health and CMV-seropositive.

The genes are TRBV2 and TRBJ1-4, with D possibly TRBD1 on 6 matching bases. Germline V gives CDR1 SNHLY, CDR2 FYNNEI. V was clipped by 7 bases and J by 7 bases, with 16 bases between them. The length of the CDR3 is 14 residues. The CDR3 spells CASNYREFGEKLFF. The CDR3 DNA is TGTGCCAGCAACTACAGGGAATTTGGTGAAAAACTGTTTTTT.

This rearrangement joins TRBV7-9 to TRBJ2-3; 7 bases match TRBD1. With V trimmed by 5 bases and J by 5 bases, 10 bases remained unmatched. The CDR3 is 15 residues long. Germline lookup yields CDR1 SEHNR and CDR2 FQNEAQ (reference sequence). CDR3 loop: CASSPSGGFVDTQYF. CDR3 DNA sequence: TGTGCCAGCAGCCCCTCAGGGGGATTCGTAGATACGCAGTATTTT.

This clone was recorded a few times. The chain combines TRBV5-1 with TRBJ2-1; D ambiguous. Trimming stripped 0 bases from V and 1 base from J, with 8 bases between. From germline, CDR1 is SGHRS and CDR2 YFSETQ. The CDR3 is 15 amino acids. DNA for the CDR3: TGCGCCAGCAGCTTGGCCTCCAGGTCCTACAATGAGCAGTTCTTC. Amino acids: CASSLASRSYNEQFF.

The rearrangement uses TRBV28 and TRBJ1-5, with 9 bases lining up with TRBD1. The germline V gene has CDR1 MDHEN and CDR2 SYDVKM. This CDR3 region has 14 residues. Trimming cost V 8 bases and J 6 bases; bases outside gene matches: 8. The CDR3 nucleotides are TGTGCCAGCGGGGCGACAGGGGGAAGTCAGCCCCAGCATTTT. Protein: CASGATGGSQPQHF.

The rearrangement joins TRBV5-1 to TRBJ2-7; D is unresolved. The CDR3 spans 14 residues. V was shortened by 0 bases and J by 3 bases, with 10 bases between the two germline ends. The V gene's germline CDR1 is SGHRS and CDR2 YFSETQ. The CDR3 sequence is CASSLADGLYEQYF. The CDR3 bases are TGCGCCAGCAGCTTGGCGGATGGGCTCTACGAGCAGTACTTC.

The V gene is TRBV7-8, the J gene TRBJ1-6; no reliable D call. V was cut by 4 bases and J by 5 bases, with 9 bases left in between. Germline lookup yields CDR1 SGHVS and CDR2 FQNEAQ. The CDR3 contains 14 residues. DNA for the CDR3: TGTGCCAGCAGCTCCGGGTTAGATAATTCACCCCTCCACTTT. It translates to CASSSGLDNSPLHF.

The chain has TRBV12-5 and TRBJ2-1, with D uncertain. The CDR3 length is 13 residues. The ends were cut back, 6 bases at V and 1 base at J, with 7 bases in the middle. The V gene's germline CDR1 is LGHNT and CDR2 FRNRAP. CDR3 DNA: TGTGCTAGTGGGGCCCGATCCTACAATGAGCAGTTCTTC. Its translation is CASGARSYNEQFF.

The chain combines TRBV27 with TRBJ2-7; a weak D match, TRBD1 (7 bases). The germline V gene has CDR1 MNHEY and CDR2 SMNVEV (reference sequence). Trimming stripped 3 bases from V and 4 bases from J, with 13 bases between. The CDR3 consists of 14 residues. The CDR3 nucleotides read TGTGCCAGCAGTTTTGGTGCGGGACAGTACGAGCAGTACTTC. This sequence encodes CASSFGAGQYEQYF.

V gene TRBV4-1 combines with J gene TRBJ2-2; 8 nucleotides align to TRBD2. Germline CDR1 reads MGHRA; CDR2 reads YSYEKL. The CDR3 runs to 18 residues. The V segment lost 3 bases and the J segment 2 bases; nucleotides outside the gene matches: 11. The CDR3 region is CASSQDSLLAVNTGELFF. The CDR3 bases are TGCGCCAGCAGCCAGGACTCTTTACTAGCGGTAAACACCGGGGAGCTGTTTTTT.

The CDR3, as DNA: TGTGCCAGCAGCTTCGTGCCGGGAGGTAGCACAGATACGCAGTATTTT. Residues: CASSFVPGGSTDTQYF. The rearrangement links TRBV5-6 to TRBJ2-3; 7 bases fit TRBD2. Germline-derived CDR1 and CDR2 are SGHDT and YYEEEE. This CDR3 is built from 16 residues. V gave up 2 bases and J gave up 0 bases; unmatched junction bases: 6.

The J gene is TRBJ2-7, the V gene TRBV13, with TRBD2 matching 10 bases. The length of the CDR3 is 16 residues. Germline V gene data show CDR1 as PRHDT and CDR2 as FYEKMQ (reference sequence). The junction had 6 bases not matched to a gene; V was cut back by 4 bases and J by 0 bases. CDR3 nucleotide sequence: TGTGCCAGCAGCTATCTAGCGGGAGCGTCCTCCTACGAGCAGTACTTC. Translating it yields CASSYLAGASSYEQYF. The full variable domain, in which reference TRBV13 and TRBJ2-7 provide the parts outside the CDR3, is AAGVIQSPRHLIKEKRETATLKCYPIPRHDTVYWYQQGPGQDPQFLISFYEKMQSDKGSIPDRFSAQQFSDYHSELNMSSLELGDSALYFCASSYLAGASSYEQYFGPGTRLTVT.

This clone was counted a few times. The chain couples TRBV4-2 to TRBJ1-1; the D gene is possibly TRBD1 (6 bases). This CDR3 has 15 residues. Germline V gives CDR1 LGHNA, CDR2 YNFKEQ. V lost 0 bases, J lost 3 bases, and 11 bases lay in between. The chain's CDR3 is CASSQDVRGHTEAFF. CDR3 coding DNA: TGTGCCAGCAGCCAAGATGTGCGGGGGCACACTGAAGCTTTCTTT.

The chain carries TRBV10-3 and TRBJ2-3; 7 bases agree with TRBD1. Germline CDR1 is ENHRY and CDR2 is SYGVKD. The junction had 8 bases not matched to a gene; V was cut back by 7 bases and J by 4 bases. The CDR3 has 14 amino acids. The CDR3 here is CAINPRQGADTQYF. As DNA, the CDR3 is TGTGCCATCAACCCTCGACAGGGCGCAGATACGCAGTATTTT.

The gene calls are TRBV9 and TRBJ2-2; 9 nucleotides line up with TRBD2. V shed 2 bases and J 3 bases; nucleotides not matched to a gene: 5. The CDR3 has 16 residues. From germline, CDR1 is SGDLS and CDR2 YYNGEE. The CDR3 loop is CASSVDLAGHTGELFF. The CDR3 nucleotides are TGTGCCAGCAGCGTTGACCTAGCGGGACACACCGGGGAGCTGTTTTTT.

This clone was seen only a few times. This chain joins TRBV19 and TRBJ1-1; tentatively, D is TRBD1 (5 bases). Deletions cut 5 bases from V and 1 base from J, with 17 bases between. Germline CDR1 reads LNHDA; CDR2 reads SQIVND (reference sequence). CDR3 length equals 16 residues. The chain's CDR3 is CASSSSRGLRNTEAFF. In nucleotides, the CDR3 is TGTGCCAGTAGTTCCTCCCGGGGACTACGGAACACTGAAGCTTTCTTT.

This chain connects TRBV6-6 to TRBJ2-7, with TRBD2 matching 10 bases. The CDR3 totals 13 residues. Germline assignment: CDR1 MNHNY and CDR2 SVGAGI (reference sequence). J lost 6 bases, V lost 10 bases, and 9 bases had no gene match. The DNA of the CDR3 is TGTGCCACCTGTCGGGGACTAGCGCGCGAGCAGTACTTC. The encoded protein is CATCRGLAREQYF.

The chain couples TRBV9 to TRBJ2-5; 12 positions agree with TRBD2. V was pared by 2 bases and J by 1 base, with 9 bases of the junction left unmatched. The CDR3 has 18 amino acids. The V gene's germline CDR1 is SGDLS and CDR2 YYNGEE. CDR3 amino acids: CASSVGLLAGGGQETQYF. CDR3 sequence (DNA): TGTGCCAGCAGCGTCGGCCTGCTAGCGGGAGGGGGCCAAGAGACCCAGTACTTC.

The chain combines TRBV4-1 with TRBJ2-7; no clear D gene. CDR1 MGHRA and CDR2 YSYEKL come from the germline V gene. There are 14 residues in the CDR3. V lost 1 base and J lost 0, with 7 bases in between. CDR3: CASSQAQYSYEQYF. The CDR3, as DNA: TGCGCCAGCAGCCAAGCTCAGTACTCCTACGAGCAGTACTTC.

CDR3 DNA sequence: TGTGCCAGCAGTCCTGGCCCATTGAAAGAGCAGTACTTC. Translated: CASSPGPLKEQYF. The chain is built from TRBV28 and TRBJ2-7; D remains unclear. CDR1 is MDHEN, CDR2 SYDVKM, per germline. V lost 5 bases, J lost 7 bases, and 15 bases lay in between. The CDR3 sequence is 13 residues long.

The genes are TRBV6-1 and TRBJ2-5; 10 positions match TRBD1. With the DNA end fitting TRBJ2-7 better, the J assignment may be wrong. The CDR3 sequence is 13 residues long. Germline values: CDR1 MNHNS, CDR2 SASEGT. The CDR3 DNA sequence: TGTGCCAGCAGGGCGACAGGGGGCGACGAGCAGTACTTC. Amino acids: CASRATGGDEQYF.

This clone occurred once. The chain has TRBV15 and TRBJ2-6; the match to TRBD1 covers 7 bases. The CDR3 is made up of 17 amino acids. Germline CDR1 and CDR2: LNHNV and YYDKDF (reference sequence). Unmatched junction bases numbered 5, after V lost 1 base and J lost 2 bases. The CDR3 region is CATSRVLQGTGANVLTF. The DNA for the CDR3 is TGTGCCACCAGCAGAGTTTTACAGGGGACTGGGGCCAACGTCCTGACTTTC.

This clone was recorded a few times. The CDR3 reads CASKLTGLAEETQYF. The DNA of the CDR3 is TGTGCCAGCAAGCTAACCGGACTAGCAGAAGAGACCCAGTACTTC. The chain employs TRBV27 and TRBJ2-5; TRBD2 agrees at 8 bases. V shed 7 bases and J 3 bases; nucleotides not matched to a gene: 10. This CDR3 contains 15 residues. Germline CDR1 MNHEY, CDR2 SMNVEV (reference sequence).

The rearrangement joins TRBV4-2 to TRBJ1-5; D ambiguous. V lost 0 bases and J 7 bases, leaving 7 bases between the germline ends. This CDR3 has 13 amino acids. Germline CDR1 LGHNA, CDR2 YNFKEQ. This CDR3 is CASSQDLVQPQHF. For the CDR3, the DNA is TGTGCCAGCAGCCAAGATTTAGTGCAGCCCCAGCATTTT.

About this clone: The same CDR3 is also encoded by other DNA sequences in this sample. The chain combines TRBV5-1 with TRBJ2-7; unclear D gene. The CDR3 is 12 residues long. The V gene lost 3 bases and the J gene lost 3 bases, with 7 bases spanning the gap. Looked up from germline, CDR1 is SGHRS and CDR2 is YFSETQ. CDR3 in amino acids: CASSSPGYEQYF. For the CDR3, the DNA is TGCGCCAGCAGCTCCCCGGGCTACGAGCAGTACTTC.